This TCR beta chain was recorded in a study of regulatory T cells in long-lasting Graves disease. Building the TCR beta libraries relied on iRepertoire HTBI primers, and CDR3 regions underwent Arm-PCR. TCRdb re-analysed the multiplex PCR reads in MiXCR, keeping a single row per CDR3 protein. The sample comprises around 450,000 distinct CDR3 sequences, about 22% of which are singletons, and around 7% rests with the top ten. Study-wide results and caveats: There were preferences for TRBV28, TRBJ1-2 and TRBJ2-5 in persistent disease.

The time point denotes: persistent/refractory GD, antithyroid drugs over 5 years with positive TRAb. TCR sequences were obtained from RNA taken from PBMCs. EDTA tubes received around 9 milliliters of collected peripheral blood. As concerns this clonotype: Its target is not known.

Per the germline V gene, CDR1 is GTSNPN and CDR2 is SVGIG (reference sequence). Trimming stripped 0 bases from V and 7 bases from J, with 12 bases between. The CDR3 sequence is 14 residues long. The sequence came from a female donor with Graves disease. The sample here was peripheral blood mononuclear cells (PBMCs), taken when the disease was refractory, from a patient treated with antithyroid drugs. The chain combines TRBV30 with TRBJ2-2; maybe TRBD2 (5 bases). The CDR3 DNA follows: TGTGCCTGGAGTGTAGGGCGGGCTGACGGGGAGCTGTTTTTT. It specifies CAWSVGRADGELFF.